The present T cell receptor beta chain was sequenced within a study of Ad26.COV2.S vaccination and SARS-CoV-2 variants. Assay: immunoSEQ multiplex PCR; the TCRdb copy retains only in-frame clones and omits some. The sample includes about 460,000 clones, 89% of them seen just once. Treatment in this sample: around 19 received Ad26.COV2.S at low or high dose, single or two shots; about 5 received placebo; per-sample allocation not given. After the first vaccine or placebo injection, samples were drawn on day 63. The V and J ends lost 0 bases and 2 bases respectively, with 9 bases between them. The CDR3 has 15 residues. Per the germline V gene, CDR1 is SGDLS and CDR2 is YYNGEE.

This sequence originates from a person between 18 and 65 years old who received the Ad26.COV2.S COVID-19 vaccine or a placebo. The J gene is TRBJ1-3, the V gene TRBV9; D gene unclear. The sequencing here drew on peripheral blood, taken in a trial of Ad26.COV2.S vaccine versus placebo. The CDR3 region is CASSVDWGPGNTIYF. Written as DNA, the CDR3 is TGTGCCAGCAGCGTAGACTGGGGTCCTGGAAACACCATATATTTT.